This paragraph covers one T cell receptor beta chain sequence. This entry belongs to a study of shared clonotypes between healthy human individuals. Whole-study context: Three plates were used per donor for CD4 naive, three for CD4 memory, two for CD8 naive and one for CD8 memory.

As originally analysed: ImmunoSEQ yielded junction-only sequences lacking quality scores, so filtering differed. TCRdb's copy holds only in-frame clones and misses some; the assay was immunoSEQ multiplex PCR. V and J calls and clone size are given by that table; D and trimming were obtained from the DNA. Counted here are roughly 2.1 million clones, roughly 91% occurring once; the ten biggest clones make up under 2%. CD8 cells classed as naive were CD45RO-negative and positively selected for CCR7, excluding terminally differentiated effector memory CD45RA+ cells. This CDR3 region has 16 residues. The germline V gene encodes CDR1 SGHRS and CDR2 YFSETQ. V shed 1 base and J 4 bases; nucleotides not matched to a gene: 7.

The chain carries TRBV5-1 and TRBJ2-1; 8 bases agree with TRBD1. This receptor was identified in a young man in good health. Some clones in this sample may be carry-over from other donors' samples. The sequencing sample was made of naive CD8+ T cells from PBMCs. CDR3 coding DNA: TGCGCCAGCAGCTTGTTTCCCACAGGGGGATACAATGAGCAGTTCTTC. As protein: CASSLFPTGGYNEQFF.